Below, 21 T cell receptor beta chains from the same sample are listed, as sequenced in a study of T cells expressing NK-cell markers. TCRdb re-called the 5' RACE reads and gives one entry per CDR3 protein, without DNA. This sample's table has more than 400,000 distinct CDR3 sequences. The sequencing sample was made of blood T cells: a sorted CD56 or NKG2C T cell subset, CD4+ or CD8+ T cells, or bulk PBMC T cells (not recorded which). All receptors derive from a woman between 18 and 70 years old in good health.

The V gene is TRBV5-1, the J gene TRBJ2-1; TCRdb's D call, TRBD1, is unchecked because there is no DNA. CDR1 is SGHRS and CDR2 is YFSETQ in the germline V gene. The CDR3 extends over 15 amino acids. This CDR3 reads CASSFRDRAGNEQFF.

This chain uses TRBV20-1 with TRBJ2-5; TCRdb proposes TRBD1, but this gene call is untestable without DNA. CDR1 and CDR2 from the germline V gene are DFQATT and SNEGSKA (reference sequence). CDR3 length: 12 residues. CDR3 residues: CSALQVMETQYF.

This sequence joins TRBV12-3 or TRBV12-4 and TRBJ1-1; TCRdb outputs TRBD1, but without DNA this stays unchecked. The CDR3 runs 12 residues. CDR3 residues: CASSPRTGEAFF.

This chain connects TRBV18 to TRBJ2-1. There are 16 residues in the CDR3. The V gene's germline CDR1 is KGHSH and CDR2 LQKENI. CDR3 in amino acids: CASSPPGGSSINEQFF.

The chain carries TRBV9 and TRBJ2-5; TCRdb proposes TRBD1, but this gene call is untestable without DNA. From germline, CDR1 is SGDLS and CDR2 YYNGEE. This CDR3 is built from 14 residues. The chain's CDR3 is CASSVDGGKETQYF.

The chain has TRBV20-1 and TRBJ1-2. Germline CDR1 DFQATT, CDR2 SNEGSKA (reference sequence). The CDR3 loop spans 13 amino acids. The CDR3 protein is CSARDRAVNGYTF.

V is TRBV11-2 and J is TRBJ2-5; the D call of TRBD2 rests on TCRdb alone, since no DNA is present to check it. CDR3 length equals 15 residues. CDR1 and CDR2 (germline): SGHAT, FQNNGV. CDR3 protein: CASGGEGPLIETQYF.

J is TRBJ1-1 and V is TRBV6-5. There are 13 residues in the CDR3. In germline, CDR1 is MNHEY, CDR2 SVGAGI. CDR3 residues: CASSYAPNTEAFF.

The gene calls are TRBV7-9 and TRBJ1-2. Germline-derived CDR1 and CDR2 are SEHNR and FQNEAQ (reference sequence). The CDR3 extends over 13 amino acids. CDR3 amino acids: CASSLDYTENFTF.

The V gene is TRBV19, the J gene TRBJ2-7; TCRdb lists TRBD2, though no DNA is available to test this call. This CDR3 is built from 11 residues. CDR1 and CDR2 (germline): LNHDA, SQIVND (reference sequence). The CDR3 loop is CASTSGYEQYF.

The rearrangement uses TRBV20-1 and TRBJ2-1; the TRBD2 assignment by TCRdb is unverifiable without DNA. CDR1 DFQATT and CDR2 SNEGSKA come from the germline V gene (reference sequence). This CDR3 comprises 13 residues. The CDR3: CIPSLADYNEQFF.

V usage is TRBV10-3 and J usage is TRBJ2-5; there is no DNA to check the TCRdb D call of TRBD2. The CDR3 covers 13 residues. Germline assignment: CDR1 ENHRY and CDR2 SYGVKD. The CDR3 reads CAVRLAEEETQYF.

The chain combines TRBV20-1 with TRBJ2-7; TCRdb proposes TRBD2, but this gene call is untestable without DNA. The CDR3 is made up of 12 amino acids. Germline assignment: CDR1 DFQATT and CDR2 SNEGSKA (reference sequence). CDR3 region: CSAKGLAGEQYF.

This chain's CDR3 is CASTRGSGELFF. This chain uses TRBV25-1 with TRBJ2-2; the TCRdb D gene call, TRBD1, has no DNA to confirm it. Germline loops: CDR1 MGHDK, CDR2 SYGVNS. The CDR3 is 12 residues long.

V usage is TRBV6-5 and J usage is TRBJ2-4. The germline gives CDR1 MNHEY, CDR2 SVGAGI. This CDR3 is built from 14 residues. The CDR3 sequence: CASSWGSSENIQYF.

The chain's CDR3 is CSATIRWTRDTDTQYF. The chain links TRBV20-1 to TRBJ2-3; lacking DNA, the TRBD2 call made by TCRdb goes unchecked. Looked up from germline, CDR1 is DFQATT and CDR2 is SNEGSKA (reference sequence). CDR3 length equals 16 residues.

This chain links TRBV5-1 with TRBJ2-5. Germline CDR1 is SGHRS and CDR2 is YFSETQ. The CDR3 totals 11 residues. The chain's CDR3 is CASNSRETQYF.

The chain employs TRBV6-5 and TRBJ1-1; TCRdb's D call of TRBD1 is untestable without DNA. The germline V gene encodes CDR1 MNHEY and CDR2 SVGAGI. CDR3 length equals 15 residues. This chain's CDR3 is CASRLRQGTNTEAFF.

The rearrangement joins TRBV12-3 or TRBV12-4 to TRBJ2-5. CDR3 length: 14 amino acids. The chain's CDR3 is CASSLRTDRETQYF.

The V call is TRBV5-6, the J call TRBJ1-4; TCRdb proposes TRBD1, but this gene call is untestable without DNA. The CDR3 has 16 residues. Germline V gene sequence: CDR1 SGHDT, CDR2 YYEEEE. CDR3 in amino acids: CASSLGASATNEKLFF.

The gene calls are TRBV27 and TRBJ2-3; TCRdb selects TRBD1, and the lack of DNA leaves this call unchecked. Germline V gene lookup returns CDR1 MNHEY and CDR2 SMNVEV (reference sequence). CDR3 size: 15 residues. CDR3 loop: CASKDQGRPTDTQYF.